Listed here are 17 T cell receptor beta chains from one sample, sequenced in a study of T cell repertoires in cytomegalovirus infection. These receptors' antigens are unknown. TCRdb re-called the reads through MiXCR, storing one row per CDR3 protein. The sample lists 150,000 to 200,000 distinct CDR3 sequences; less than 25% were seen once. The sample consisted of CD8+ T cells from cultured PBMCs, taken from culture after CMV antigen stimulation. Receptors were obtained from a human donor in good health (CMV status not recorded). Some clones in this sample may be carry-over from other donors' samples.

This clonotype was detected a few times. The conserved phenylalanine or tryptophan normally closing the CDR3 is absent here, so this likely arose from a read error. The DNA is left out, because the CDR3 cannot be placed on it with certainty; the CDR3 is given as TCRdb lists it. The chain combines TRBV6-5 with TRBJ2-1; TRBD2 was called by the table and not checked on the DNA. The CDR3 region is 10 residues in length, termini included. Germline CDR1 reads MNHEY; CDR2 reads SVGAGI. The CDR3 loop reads CASKVRPVCD.

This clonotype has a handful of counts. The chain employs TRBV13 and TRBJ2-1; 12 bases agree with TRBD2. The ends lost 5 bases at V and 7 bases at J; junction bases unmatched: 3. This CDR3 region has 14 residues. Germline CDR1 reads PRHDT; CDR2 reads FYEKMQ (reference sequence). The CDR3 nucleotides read TGTGCCAGCAGCGCAGGACTAGCGGGAAATGAGCAGTTCTTC. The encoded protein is CASSAGLAGNEQFF.

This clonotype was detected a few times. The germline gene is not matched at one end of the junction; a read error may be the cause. In DNA form, the CDR3 reads TGTGCCAGCAGCTTGAGGACGGGACCTAATGAAAAACTGTTTTTT. This encodes CASSLRTGPNEKLFF. This chain connects TRBV5-3 to TRBJ1-4; tentative D call: TRBD1 (5 bases). TRBV5-3 is marked as an open reading frame, function uncertain. The CDR3 totals 15 residues.

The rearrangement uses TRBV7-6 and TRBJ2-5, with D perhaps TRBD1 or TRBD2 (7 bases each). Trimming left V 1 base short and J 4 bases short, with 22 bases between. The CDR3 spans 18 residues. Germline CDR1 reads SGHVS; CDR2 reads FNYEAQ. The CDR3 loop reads CASSLVGGGGRDRETQYF. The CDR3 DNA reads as TGTGCCAGCAGCTTAGTCGGAGGGGGGGGCAGGGACAGAGAGACCCAGTACTTC.

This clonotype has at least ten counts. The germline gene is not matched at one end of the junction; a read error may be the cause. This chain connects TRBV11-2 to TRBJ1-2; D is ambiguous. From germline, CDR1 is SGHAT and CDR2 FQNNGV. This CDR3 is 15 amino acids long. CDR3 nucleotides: TGTGCCAGCAGCTTAAATACGGACCGAGGTTATGGCTCCACCTTC. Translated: CASSLNTDRGYGSTF.

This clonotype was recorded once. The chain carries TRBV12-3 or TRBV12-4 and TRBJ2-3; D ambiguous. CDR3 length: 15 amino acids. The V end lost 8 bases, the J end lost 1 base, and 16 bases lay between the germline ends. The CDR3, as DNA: TGTGCCAGCGGGGTGACACCTCATCGCACAGATACGCAGTATTTT. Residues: CASGVTPHRTDTQYF.

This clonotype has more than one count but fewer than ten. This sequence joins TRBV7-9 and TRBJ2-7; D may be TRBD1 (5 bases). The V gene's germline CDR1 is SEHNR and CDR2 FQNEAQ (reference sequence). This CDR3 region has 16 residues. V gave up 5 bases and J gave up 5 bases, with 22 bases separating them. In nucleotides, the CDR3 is TGTGCCAGCAGCCCCCCCTCCGGTCCAGGGTTCCACGAGCAGTACTTC. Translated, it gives CASSPPSGPGFHEQYF.

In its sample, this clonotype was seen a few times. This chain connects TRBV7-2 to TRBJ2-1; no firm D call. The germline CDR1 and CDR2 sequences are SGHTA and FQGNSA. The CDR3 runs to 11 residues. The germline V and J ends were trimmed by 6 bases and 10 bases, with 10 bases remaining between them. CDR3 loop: CASRVGPEQFF. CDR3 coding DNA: TGTGCCAGCAGAGTCGGACCCGAGCAGTTCTTC. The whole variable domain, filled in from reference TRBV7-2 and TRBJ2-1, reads GAGVSQSPSNKVTEKGKDVELRCDPISGHTALYWYRQSLGQGLEFLIYFQGNSAPDKSGLPSDRFSAERTGGSVSTLTIQRTQQEDSAVYLCASRVGPEQFFGPGTRLTVL.

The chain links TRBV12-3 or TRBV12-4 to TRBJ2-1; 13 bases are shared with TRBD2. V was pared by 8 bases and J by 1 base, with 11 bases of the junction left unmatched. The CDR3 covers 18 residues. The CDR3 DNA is TGTGCCAGCGGCGGACTAGCGGGGGACCTAGGATCCTACAATGAGCAGTTCTTC. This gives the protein CASGGLAGDLGSYNEQFF.

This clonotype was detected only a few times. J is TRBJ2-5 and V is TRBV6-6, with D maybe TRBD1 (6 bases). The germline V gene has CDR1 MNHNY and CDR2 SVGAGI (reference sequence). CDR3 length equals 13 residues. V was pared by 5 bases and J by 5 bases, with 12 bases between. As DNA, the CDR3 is TGTGCCAGCAGTCAACAGGGCCCCGAGACCCAGTACTTC. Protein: CASSQQGPETQYF.

CDR3 in DNA: TGTGCCAGCAGCTTCGGGGGGACAGGAACATCCAACACTGAAGCTTTCTTT. Its translation is CASSFGGTGTSNTEAFF. The V call is TRBV7-2, the J call TRBJ1-1; 8 bases line up with TRBD1. Germline CDR1 reads SGHTA; CDR2 reads FQGNSA. After removal of 3 bases from V and 2 bases from J, the junction contained 11 bases not matched to a gene. The CDR3 sequence is 17 residues long.

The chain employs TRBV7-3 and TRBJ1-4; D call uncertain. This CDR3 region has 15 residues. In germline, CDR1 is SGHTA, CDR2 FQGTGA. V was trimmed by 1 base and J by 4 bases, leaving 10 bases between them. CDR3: CASSLNSSFNEKLFF. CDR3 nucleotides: TGTGCCAGCAGCTTAAACTCCAGCTTTAATGAAAAACTGTTTTTT.

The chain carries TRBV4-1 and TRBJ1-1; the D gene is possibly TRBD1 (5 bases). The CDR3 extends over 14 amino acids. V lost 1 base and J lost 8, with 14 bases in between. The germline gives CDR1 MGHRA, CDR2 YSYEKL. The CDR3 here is CASSQGAGKLEAFF. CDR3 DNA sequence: TGCGCCAGCAGCCAAGGCGCAGGGAAGTTGGAAGCTTTCTTT.

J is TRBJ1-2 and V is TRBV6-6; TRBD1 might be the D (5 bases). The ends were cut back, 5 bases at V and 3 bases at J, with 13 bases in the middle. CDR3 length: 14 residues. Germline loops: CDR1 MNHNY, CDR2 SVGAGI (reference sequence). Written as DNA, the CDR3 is TGTGCCAGCAGTGGCTTATTGGGGGACTATGGCTACACCTTC. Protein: CASSGLLGDYGYTF.

The CDR3 nucleotides are TGTGCCAGCAGTGACTATGAGGAGGCAGGGGCCCCCGAGCAGTACTTC. It codes for CASSDYEEAGAPEQYF. The chain couples TRBV25-1 to TRBJ2-7; D is possibly TRBD1 (6 bases). Trimming removed 3 bases from V and 6 bases from J, with 21 bases in between. CDR1 is MGHDK, CDR2 SYGVNS, per germline. This CDR3 spans 16 amino acids.

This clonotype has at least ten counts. CDR3 DNA: TGTGCCAGCAGTGAAGGGACAGGGATCGGACCCGCAACTAATGAAAAACTGTTTTTT. Protein sequence: CASSEGTGIGPATNEKLFF. The V and J genes are TRBV2 and TRBJ1-4; 8 nucleotides agree with TRBD1. Trimming took 1 base from V and 0 from J; bases not matched to a gene: 10. The CDR3 is 19 amino acids. Germline lookup yields CDR1 SNHLY and CDR2 FYNNEI. Filled out from reference TRBV2 and TRBJ1-4, the complete variable domain reads EPEVTQTPSHQVTQMGQEVILRCVPISNHLYFYWYRQILGQKVEFLVSFYNNEISEKSEIFDDQFSVERPDGSNFTLKIRSTKLEDSAMYFCASSEGTGIGPATNEKLFFGSGTQLSVL.

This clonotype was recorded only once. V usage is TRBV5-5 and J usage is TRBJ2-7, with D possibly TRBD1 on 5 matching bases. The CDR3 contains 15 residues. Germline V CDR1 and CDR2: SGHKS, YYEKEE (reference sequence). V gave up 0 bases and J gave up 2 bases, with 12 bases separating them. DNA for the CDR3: TGTGCCAGCAGCTTGGGGACATTCCTTACCTACGAGCAGTACTTC. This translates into CASSLGTFLTYEQYF.